The 27 T cell receptor beta chains in this list originate from one sample, sequenced in a study of response to subunit inactivated influenza vaccine. MiXCR, applied by TCRdb to the RT-PCR reads, yields one record per CDR3 protein. The repertoire holds roughly 700,000 distinct CDR3 sequences, with over 11% as singletons. The sample was PBMCs from blood, taken approximately 15 days before vaccination. The receptors derive from a man aged 45-65 years who received an inactivated influenza vaccine.

This rearrangement joins TRBV29-1 to TRBJ2-1; D uncertain. Between the trimmed V and J ends, which lost 4 bases and 3 bases, there was a span of 13 bases. The germline V gene has CDR1 SQVTM and CDR2 ANQGSEA. This CDR3 spans 14 amino acids. The CDR3 nucleotides are TGCAGCGTTGGGCCACCCAACTTCTACAATGAGCAGTTCTTC. This encodes CSVGPPNFYNEQFF.

This clonotype was found a few times. The J gene is TRBJ2-7, the V gene TRBV19; TRBD1 matches 7 bases. Germline V gives CDR1 LNHDA, CDR2 SQIVND (reference sequence). This CDR3 comprises 16 residues. V dropped 3 bases and J dropped 4; count of bases not matched to a gene: 12. In nucleotides, the CDR3 is TGTGCCAGTAGTATCCTTCGGGCAGGGGGTCGTTACGAGCAGTACTTC. Protein sequence: CASSILRAGGRYEQYF.

There are a few counts of this clonotype. V is TRBV4-2 and J is TRBJ2-1; tentatively, D is TRBD1 (6 bases). The CDR3 spans 15 residues. Trimming pared 2 bases from V and 6 bases from J, leaving 14 bases between. Germline-derived CDR1 and CDR2 are LGHNA and YNFKEQ. This CDR3 reads CASSQTGSTGNEQFF. CDR3 nucleotides: TGTGCCAGCAGCCAAACAGGGTCCACAGGCAATGAGCAGTTCTTC.

This clonotype was found many times. The V and J genes are TRBV12-3 or TRBV12-4 and TRBJ2-1, with D perhaps TRBD1 (5 bases). The CDR3 runs to 13 residues. Trimming removed 1 base at V and 9 bases at J, with 10 bases between. The CDR3 sequence is CASSLDTGGEQFF. The CDR3 DNA is TGTGCCAGCAGTTTAGATACAGGTGGTGAGCAGTTCTTC.

This clonotype has only a few counts. The chain is built from TRBV7-4 and TRBJ2-7; D uncertain. The CDR3 extends over 12 amino acids. Per germline, CDR1 SGHVT and CDR2 SQSDAQ. The V gene lost 4 bases and the J gene lost 5 bases, with 9 bases spanning the gap. In DNA form, the CDR3 reads TGTGCCAGCAGCTGGATCCTTGACGAGCAGTACTTC. As protein: CASSWILDEQYF.

There are many counts of this clonotype. The chain uses TRBV7-9 and TRBJ1-6, with 7 positions matching TRBD1. Trimming cost V 4 bases and J 2 bases; bases outside gene matches: 8. Germline CDR1 is SEHNR and CDR2 is FQNEAQ (reference sequence). The CDR3 totals 17 residues. The CDR3 loop reads CASSSLTGWTYNSPLHF. Here the CDR3 DNA reads TGTGCCAGCAGCTCGCTGACAGGGTGGACCTATAATTCACCCCTCCACTTT.

The rearrangement links TRBV28 to TRBJ1-5; D remains unclear. CDR3 length equals 13 residues. From germline, CDR1 is MDHEN and CDR2 SYDVKM. Trimming pared 7 bases from V and 6 bases from J, leaving 13 bases between. The CDR3 bases are TGTGCCAGCACTCGACCGGGAGGTCAGCCCCAGCATTTT. This translates into CASTRPGGQPQHF.

The chain carries TRBV7-6 and TRBJ2-1, with D perhaps being TRBD1 or TRBD2 (5 bases each). The CDR3 totals 15 residues. The V gene's germline CDR1 is SGHVS and CDR2 FNYEAQ. The germline V and J ends were trimmed by 3 bases and 8 bases, with 17 bases remaining between them. The CDR3 DNA sequence: TGTGCCAGCAGCTTTGGGGGTTCTATTTTGGATGAGCAGTTCTTC. This translates into CASSFGGSILDEQFF.

This chain joins TRBV20-1 and TRBJ2-5, with D perhaps matching TRBD1 (6 bases). Trimming cost V 3 bases and J 0 bases, with 23 bases left between them. CDR1 is DFQATT and CDR2 is SNEGSKA in the germline V gene (reference sequence). The CDR3 runs 18 residues. CDR3 in DNA: TGCAGTGCTAGGGCCCCTCGGAGAGGGGGTCCAAACCAAGAGACCCAGTACTTC. Translating it yields CSARAPRRGGPNQETQYF.

The V gene is TRBV2, the J gene TRBJ1-5, with 11 nucleotides matching TRBD1. Germline loops: CDR1 SNHLY, CDR2 FYNNEI. V dropped 4 bases and J dropped 7; count of bases not matched to a gene: 6. This CDR3 has 15 amino acids. CDR3 loop: CASSGWDRGAQPQHF. CDR3 coding DNA: TGTGCCAGCAGTGGATGGGACAGGGGGGCGCAGCCCCAGCATTTT.

This clonotype occurred a few times. The genes are TRBV20-1 and TRBJ2-2, with unresolved D. The CDR3 length is 14 residues. The germline V gene has CDR1 DFQATT and CDR2 SNEGSKA (reference sequence). V was pared by 1 base and J by 3 bases, with 9 bases between. The CDR3 reads CSARVRGYTGELFF. As DNA, the CDR3 is TGCAGTGCTAGAGTTCGCGGCTACACCGGGGAGCTGTTTTTT.

A few counts support this clonotype. This chain links TRBV27 with TRBJ2-4; 11 nucleotides line up with TRBD1. Germline V gene lookup returns CDR1 MNHEY and CDR2 SMNVEV (reference sequence). The CDR3 runs 17 residues. Germline trimming cut 5 bases from V and 9 bases from J; bases unmatched to any gene: 15. The CDR3 DNA is TGTGCCAGCAGTACCTTCTACCGGACAGGGGGCGAGAGCATTCAGTACTTC. This gives the protein CASSTFYRTGGESIQYF.

There are many counts of this clonotype. This chain links TRBV18 with TRBJ1-1; 7 nucleotides agree with TRBD1. V dropped 0 bases and J dropped 7; count of bases not matched to a gene: 11. Germline V gene data show CDR1 as KGHSH and CDR2 as LQKENI. The CDR3 covers 16 residues. In DNA form, the CDR3 reads TGTGCCAGCTCACCACCTGGCGGACAGGCCTCCTTTGAAGCTTTCTTT. Its translation is CASSPPGGQASFEAFF.

This chain joins TRBV15 and TRBJ2-3, with D possibly matching TRBD1 (5 bases). The V and J ends lost 1 base and 1 base respectively, with 12 bases between them. Germline lookup yields CDR1 LNHNV and CDR2 YYDKDF (reference sequence). The CDR3 runs to 16 residues. CDR3 loop: CATSRGDRRRTDTQYF. The CDR3 region has the DNA TGTGCCACCAGCAGAGGCGACAGAAGACGCACAGATACGCAGTATTTT.

This clonotype was seen repeatedly, ten times or more. The rearrangement uses TRBV27 and TRBJ1-1; D is ambiguous. Germline V CDR1 and CDR2: MNHEY, SMNVEV (reference sequence). The CDR3 length is 13 residues. Trimming shortened V by 5 bases and J by 1 base, and 8 bases separated the two germline ends. CDR3 loop: CASSINRNTEAFF. As DNA, the CDR3 is TGTGCCAGCAGTATCAACAGGAACACTGAAGCTTTCTTT.

The rearrangement joins TRBV20-1 to TRBJ2-7; possible D gene TRBD1, 5 bases. From germline, CDR1 is DFQATT and CDR2 SNEGSKA (reference sequence). This CDR3 has 11 residues. Trimming removed 7 bases at V and 11 bases at J, with 18 bases between. In DNA form, the CDR3 reads TGCAGTGGACTGTGGGGTGGGGCTAAGTACTTC. It encodes CSGLWGGAKYF.

In nucleotides, the CDR3 is TGCAGTGCGACCCCCAGACTACCCGCCAAAAACATTCAGTACTTC. Amino acid sequence: CSATPRLPAKNIQYF. This chain links TRBV20-1 with TRBJ2-4; maybe TRBD2 (5 bases). CDR1 and CDR2 (germline): DFQATT, SNEGSKA (reference sequence). CDR3 length: 15 residues. V was cut by 6 bases and J by 1 base, with 16 bases left in between.

This clonotype was counted at least ten times. This chain links TRBV7-8 with TRBJ2-1; D gene ambiguous. CDR3 length equals 13 residues. V lost 5 bases and J 5 bases, leaving 10 bases between the germline ends. The germline V gene encodes CDR1 SGHVS and CDR2 FQNEAQ. The DNA of the CDR3 is TGTGCCAGCAGCGTAACAAAGAACAATGAGCAGTTCTTC. As protein: CASSVTKNNEQFF.

This clonotype was recorded at least ten times. The rearrangement uses TRBV12-3 or TRBV12-4 and TRBJ2-1; D is undetermined. Trimming took 5 bases from V and 4 from J, leaving 18 bases between them. The CDR3 extends over 16 amino acids. In nucleotides, the CDR3 is TGTGCCAGCAGTACGGGTAGGGCTAACAATTACAATGAGCAGTTCTTC. As protein: CASSTGRANNYNEQFF.

In this sample, this clonotype turned up a few times. The chain couples TRBV6-1 to TRBJ1-1, with 10 bases that match TRBD1. V was clipped by 6 bases and J by 1 base; unmatched bases: 17. Germline-derived CDR1 and CDR2 are MNHNS and SASEGT. The CDR3 loop spans 19 amino acids. CDR3 sequence (DNA): TGTGCCAGCAGACCCCCACCCGGGACAGGGGTTAGAGGGAACACTGAAGCTTTCTTT. This codes for CASRPPPGTGVRGNTEAFF.

This clonotype was seen a handful of times. The chain uses TRBV11-2 and TRBJ2-1; 7 bases are shared with TRBD2. The CDR3 has 15 residues. The V gene's germline CDR1 is SGHAT and CDR2 FQNNGV. V lost 5 bases, J lost 4 bases, and 8 bases stayed unmatched. The CDR3 DNA follows: TGTGCCAGCAGCCCCAGTCTAGCGGAATACAATGAGCAGTTCTTC. Its translation is CASSPSLAEYNEQFF.

The V call is TRBV5-1, the J call TRBJ2-5; D might be TRBD2 (6 bases). Trimming shortened V by 0 bases and J by 4 bases, and 13 bases separated the two germline ends. Germline V CDR1 and CDR2: SGHRS, YFSETQ. The CDR3 runs 15 residues. The CDR3 nucleotides are TGCGCCAGCAGCTTGGTACTCGTCGGGGGAGAGACCCAGTACTTC. Residues: CASSLVLVGGETQYF.

The CDR3 loop reads CASSQVSNPTGKGSYNEQFF. As DNA, the CDR3 is TGTGCCAGCAGCCAAGTATCTAACCCAACCGGGAAGGGGTCCTACAATGAGCAGTTCTTC. J is TRBJ2-1 and V is TRBV3-1; D may correspond to TRBD1 or TRBD2 (5 bases each). The CDR3 totals 20 residues. Germline CDR1 reads LGHDT; CDR2 reads YNNKEL (reference sequence). V was cut by 1 base and J by 1 base, with 23 bases left in between.

CDR3 in DNA: TGTGCCAGCAGCGTAGGGCTCTTGAATTCACCCCTCCACTTT. It is translated as CASSVGLLNSPLHF. The gene calls are TRBV9 and TRBJ1-6; D ambiguous. V was clipped by 0 bases and J by 7 bases, with 8 bases between them. This CDR3 is built from 14 residues. The germline gives CDR1 SGDLS, CDR2 YYNGEE.

This clonotype was seen more than once but under ten times. V and J are TRBV6-1 and TRBJ1-1, with unresolved D. There are 13 residues in the CDR3. The germline V gene encodes CDR1 MNHNS and CDR2 SASEGT. V lost 4 bases and J 6 bases, leaving 12 bases between the germline ends. CDR3 in amino acids: CASSVSGAPEAFF. The CDR3 DNA reads as TGTGCCAGCAGTGTGTCGGGCGCCCCTGAAGCTTTCTTT.

The rearrangement links TRBV15 to TRBJ2-7, with D hard to call. Looked up from germline, CDR1 is LNHNV and CDR2 is YYDKDF (reference sequence). Trimming removed 3 bases at V and 3 bases at J, with 3 bases between. This CDR3 region has 11 residues. The CDR3 DNA reads TGTGCCACCAGCAGGCACTACGAGCAGTACTTC. Translated: CATSRHYEQYF.

The rearrangement links TRBV29-1 to TRBJ2-7; 7 nucleotides line up with TRBD1. The CDR3 has 14 residues. Germline values: CDR1 SQVTM, CDR2 ANQGSEA. Trimming at V came to 3 bases and at J to 3 bases, leaving 8 bases not matched to a gene. CDR3 region: CSVELGQRDYEQYF. As DNA, the CDR3 is TGCAGCGTTGAGCTGGGACAGAGAGACTACGAGCAGTACTTC.